The clone carrying this T cell receptor beta chain was counted at least ten times. Its specificity is not known. V shed 1 base and J shed 4 bases, with 10 bases lying between them. This CDR3 spans 14 amino acids. Germline CDR1 and CDR2: ENHRY and SYGVKD. Unique molecular identifiers were used to barcode this TCRbeta library. MiXCR, run by TCRdb on the PCR reads, gives a single entry per CDR3 protein. The top ten clones hold around 2.2% of a sample with about 490,000 distinct CDR3 sequences, roughly a tenth of them seen once. The sample belongs to a study of T-cell reconstitution after alpha-beta-depleted transplantation in children. Findings and caveats of the study: The study reportedly traced alpha-beta T cells about two months after transplant to several hundred expanded graft clones.

The specimen comprised PBMCs, sampled before TCRalphabeta/CD19-depleted stem cell transplant. This chain uses TRBV10-3 with TRBJ1-2; D remains ambiguous. This receptor was taken from a child between 2 and 9 years old with inherited bone marrow failure, due to receive a stem cell transplant. CDR3 region: CAISEYPVSYGYTF. CDR3 in DNA: TGTGCCATCAGTGAGTATCCAGTGAGCTATGGCTACACCTTC.